This TCR beta chain derives from a study of shared clonotypes between healthy human individuals (dated by TCRdb to the early 2020s). Regarding the research as a whole: The cohort included three men and a couple of women between 18 and 49 years of age. For each donor, CD4 naive and CD4 memory were each run on three plates, CD8 naive on two plates, and CD8 memory on one plate. Blood TCR repertoires of about five healthy adults were deeply sequenced to estimate repertoire size and the extent of clonotype sharing between individuals. Libraries were prepared and TCR repertoires were sequenced by different laboratories using diverse techniques, in order to increase sequencing depth and limit assay-specific biases. Leukapheresis yielded between about 0.85 and 10 billion PBMCs per donor. The paper as a whole reports these results and caveats: Pairwise subsampling led to the expectation that sequencing depth would affect the degree of clonotype sharing among donors. Roughly 5.2% of naive CD4, around 4% of naive CD8, 2.3% of memory CD4, and roughly 0.4% of memory CD8 clonotypes were shared across several donors. Sampling was limited to blood, and TCR repertoires in tissue likely differ from TCR repertoires in blood. Compared with non-shared clonotypes, clonotypes shared by all four sorted-subset donors had higher generation probabilities. Incomplete sequencing was indicated by rarefaction of sorted-subset datasets, despite the large sequencing depth. The genetic and exposure-history diversity represented was limited by the small number of donors. Naive subsets generally had larger estimated clonotype richness than memory subsets.

The CDR3 measures 12 amino acids from cysteine to phenylalanine. Of all the DNA, just the CDR3 is kept, 36 bases in frame from base 1. The germline V gene (reference sequence) sets CDR1 to MNHNY and CDR2 to SVGAGI. V sheds 6 bases and J sheds 1 base, leaving 4 bases between their ends. Using the deep immunoSEQ assay, multiplex PCR amplified TCR CDR3 regions from genomic DNA. For each cell subset, the extracted genomic DNA was distributed evenly across all wells of several immunoSEQ 96-well plates, and each plate served as one replicate. For sorted subsets, approximately 200 ng of genomic DNA, equivalent to some 33,000 T cell genomes, went into each replicate PCR. Purified libraries were quantified with a Qubit 3.0 fluorometer, sized on a Bioanalyzer 2100, and re-quantified with the KAPA Library Quantification kit. Each immunoSEQ 96-well plate was sequenced on its own single-read 150-cycle Illumina NextSeq 550 flow cell. On the authors' methods: Because only junctional sequences without quality scores were contained in the immunoSEQ output, filtering matching that applied to full-length reads could not be performed. Sequences were annotated with PyIR, a Python wrapper for IgBLAST v1.9, using IMGT germline references to assign V/J genes and CDR3. Reads with weak V/J assignments (E-value above 1e-6), missing CDR3, stop codons, out-of-frame junctions, or ambiguous translated residues were removed. A V3J clonotype was defined by an identical inferred V gene, J gene, and CDR3 amino acid sequence. The percentage overlap between two repertoires was calculated by dividing the number of shared unique clonotypes by the size of the smaller repertoire. RTK rarefaction, the Chao1 estimator, and Recon v2.1 estimates of unobserved clonotypes were used to assess repertoire richness. OLGA was used to compute generation probabilities for all TCRbeta clonotypes that the gDNA method yielded from a handful of donors. TCRdb re-hosts the immuneACCESS table, in-frame sequences only. Its copies lack some clones; in the studies checked, an unresolved V gene accounts for under half of them, and the cause for the rest is not known. V, J and clone size reflect that table, while D and trimming were determined from the DNA. In this sample the table shows fewer than 1.4 million clones, around three quarters of which occur a single time. Roughly 0.57% of the sample lies in the top ten.

Donors were healthy HIV-negative adults with no recently reported acute infections or vaccinations. All donors were Caucasian adults living in Nashville, Tennessee, USA. CD4+ T cells were enriched through magnetic negative selection, after which naive cells were positively selected on CD45RA and the remaining negative fraction served as the memory subset. After blood collection by leukapheresis, PBMCs were isolated using Ficoll-Histopaque density gradient centrifugation and then cryopreserved in the vapor phase of liquid nitrogen. Analytical flow cytometry was used to check the purity and quantity of every magnetically sorted T cell population. Genomic DNA was isolated from each sorted fraction and quantified by UV absorbance on a Nanodrop 2000c. To note about this clone: Its specific antigen is unknown. No qualities accompany the bases; no much larger clone lies one base away. The sample contains more than one DNA sequence encoding this CDR3.

This clonotype was obtained from a young man in good health. Some clones in this sample may be carry-over from other donors' samples. The sample consisted of memory CD4+ T cells from PBMCs. The cell subset or site label of this sample denotes: CD45RA-negative fraction. The chain is made from TRBV6-6 and TRBJ1-3; the D gene identity is not certain. In nucleotide form, the sequence is TGTGCCAGCAGCCCATCTGGAAACACCATATATTTT. Translated, this gives CASSPSGNTIYF.